What follows are 8 T cell receptor beta chains derived from one specimen sequenced in a study of shared clonotypes between healthy human individuals. Only in-frame clones appear in the TCRdb table, and some are missing; sequencing was by immunoSEQ multiplex PCR. The table lists 2 million to 2.5 million clones, roughly 93% of them singletons. The sequenced sample consisted of naive CD4+ T cells from PBMCs. Indicated subset: CD45RA+ positively selected. All receptors come from a man aged 18 to 30 in good health. Some clones in this sample may be carry-over from other donors' samples.

This chain links TRBV4-3 with TRBJ1-1, with D hard to call. Per the germline V gene, CDR1 is LGHNA and CDR2 is YSLEER. The V gene lost 1 base and the J gene lost 1 base, with 7 bases spanning the gap. The CDR3 is made up of 14 amino acids. CDR3 nucleotide sequence: TGCGCCAGCAGCCAAGCCCGCTGGAACACTGAAGCTTTCTTT. Translating gives CASSQARWNTEAFF.

V usage is TRBV10-2 and J usage is TRBJ1-3, with no clear D. This CDR3 region has 17 residues. In germline, CDR1 is WSHSY, CDR2 SAAADI. Trimming stripped 0 bases from V and 0 bases from J, with 12 bases between. The CDR3 coding sequence is TGCGCCAGCAGTGAGTCGGCCGGGAGTCCCTCTGGAAACACCATATATTTT. Translated, it gives CASSESAGSPSGNTIYF.

The chain couples TRBV7-3 to TRBJ2-1; D remains unclear. Trimming removed 4 bases from V and 15 bases from J, with 22 bases in between. The CDR3 is 14 residues long. CDR1 is SGHTA and CDR2 is FQGTGA in the germline V gene. The CDR3 loop reads CASSSLGPHGLRFF. The CDR3 DNA sequence: TGTGCCAGCAGCTCCCTGGGCCCTCACGGGCTCCGGTTCTTC.

The chain recombines TRBV7-9 with TRBJ1-3; TRBD1 is a possible D gene (5 bases). V gave up 2 bases and J gave up 1 base, with 12 bases separating them. The V gene's germline CDR1 is SEHNR and CDR2 FQNEAQ (reference sequence). This CDR3 region has 16 residues. This CDR3 is CASSLSREASGNTIYF. The DNA for the CDR3 is TGTGCCAGCAGCTTAAGCAGGGAGGCTTCTGGAAACACCATATATTTT.

The count of this clone is one. V and J are TRBV11-2 and TRBJ2-6; a weak D match, TRBD1 (6 bases). This CDR3 is 14 amino acids long. Trimming removed 5 bases at V and 12 bases at J, with 17 bases between. Germline lookup yields CDR1 SGHAT and CDR2 FQNNGV. CDR3 coding DNA: TGTGCCAGCAGCCAACCGGGACACCCGGGCGTCCTGACTTTC. It is translated as CASSQPGHPGVLTF.

The V gene is TRBV7-2, the J gene TRBJ2-3, with a weak D call TRBD2 (5 bases). Germline CDR1 SGHTA, CDR2 FQGNSA. The CDR3 loop spans 16 amino acids. The V and J ends lost 8 bases and 0 bases respectively, with 18 bases between them. CDR3 bases: TGTGCCAGCTCCCCCAGCCTAGCCGCTAGCACAGATACGCAGTATTTT. Its protein product is CASSPSLAASTDTQYF.

CDR3 bases: TGTGCCAGCAGGGGACATACAGAGACCCAGTACTTC. This sequence encodes CASRGHTETQYF. V gene TRBV7-9 combines with J gene TRBJ2-5; D perhaps matches TRBD1 (6 bases). In germline, CDR1 is SEHNR, CDR2 FQNEAQ (reference sequence). V lost 6 bases to trimming and J lost 4 bases, with 9 bases between them. The CDR3 is 12 amino acids.

The genes are TRBV28 and TRBJ1-4; weak D call: TRBD1 (6 bases). V was shortened by 3 bases and J by 4 bases, with 9 bases between the two germline ends. This CDR3 region has 14 residues. Germline assignment: CDR1 MDHEN and CDR2 SYDVKM. CDR3 sequence reads: CASSLDSGNEKLFF. As DNA, the CDR3 is TGTGCCAGCAGTTTGGACAGCGGTAATGAAAAACTGTTTTTT. The full variable domain, with the rest looked up from reference TRBV28 and TRBJ1-4, is DVKVTQSSRYLVKRTGEKVFLECVQDMDHENMFWYRQDPGLGLRLIYFSYDVKMKEKGDIPEGYSVSREKKERFSLILESASTNQTSMYLCASSLDSGNEKLFFGSGTQLSVL.